This entry lists 22 T cell receptor beta chains sequenced from one sample in a study of monozygotic twins with inflammatory bowel disease. TCRdb reprocessed the 5' RACE reads, keeping one entry per CDR3 protein, no DNA. Its listing shows around 380,000 distinct CDR3 sequences. Source material: blood. The receptor source for this set is a human donor with ulcerative colitis or Crohn's disease, or a healthy co-twin of an affected twin (not recorded which).

The rearrangement joins TRBV10-2 to TRBJ1-5; TCRdb's D call, TRBD1, is unchecked because there is no DNA. In germline, CDR1 is WSHSY, CDR2 SAAADI. The CDR3 spans 13 residues. CDR3 sequence reads: CASTQGSNQPQHF.

The chain uses TRBV27 and TRBJ2-1; without DNA, the TCRdb call of TRBD2 cannot be checked. The CDR3 extends over 17 amino acids. Looked up from germline, CDR1 is MNHEY and CDR2 is SMNVEV (reference sequence). The chain's CDR3 is CASSLRGSGGAYNEQFF.

This chain links TRBV5-6 with TRBJ1-2; the TCRdb call, TRBD1, lacks DNA for checking. Germline assignment: CDR1 SGHDT and CDR2 YYEEEE. The CDR3 spans 13 residues. The CDR3 protein is CASSFVQVGGYTF.

The CDR3 here is CSAREMGRTGGRMGSGNTIYF. The chain is built from TRBV20-1 and TRBJ1-3; the D call from TCRdb, TRBD1, cannot be confirmed without DNA. The CDR3 is 21 residues long. Germline-derived CDR1 and CDR2 are DFQATT and SNEGSKA (reference sequence).

This chain links TRBV18 with TRBJ1-2. The length of the CDR3 is 12 residues. CDR1 is KGHSH, CDR2 LQKENI, per germline. CDR3 residues: CASSPPKGAYTF.

The genes are TRBV5-1 and TRBJ2-3. The CDR3 sequence is 12 residues long. Germline CDR1 and CDR2: SGHRS and YFSETQ. The CDR3 sequence: CASSLPSDTQYF.

This chain links TRBV20-1 with TRBJ2-5; TCRdb reports TRBD2, a call that lacks DNA to check it against. Germline V lookup: CDR1 DFQATT, CDR2 SNEGSKA (reference sequence). CDR3 length: 17 amino acids. CDR3 residues: CSATGTSGRRNGETQYF.

The V call is TRBV10-3, the J call TRBJ2-1; TCRdb designates TRBD1, a call that cannot be tested without DNA. CDR1 and CDR2 from the germline V gene are ENHRY and SYGVKD. CDR3 length: 12 amino acids. CDR3 region: CAIRDNRQEQFF.

The chain links TRBV12-3 or TRBV12-4 to TRBJ1-2; TCRdb outputs TRBD1, but without DNA this stays unchecked. The CDR3 spans 13 residues. CDR3 region: CASTDRLGYGYTF.

This rearrangement joins TRBV5-1 to TRBJ2-2. The CDR3 is 15 amino acids. Germline V gene sequence: CDR1 SGHRS, CDR2 YFSETQ. The CDR3 sequence: CASSPQVTNTGELFF.

This rearrangement joins TRBV18 to TRBJ2-3; the TCRdb call, TRBD2, lacks DNA for checking. This CDR3 is 13 amino acids long. Per the germline V gene, CDR1 is KGHSH and CDR2 is LQKENI. The CDR3 sequence is CASSPSGRMGQYF.

This CDR3 is CSGISGVYEQYF. V is TRBV29-1 and J is TRBJ2-7; without DNA, the TCRdb call of TRBD2 cannot be checked. The CDR3 has 12 residues. CDR1 SQVTM and CDR2 ANQGSEA come from the germline V gene.

The gene calls are TRBV27 and TRBJ2-3; checking the TCRdb D call of TRBD2 is not possible without DNA. CDR3 length: 15 residues. CDR1 MNHEY and CDR2 SMNVEV come from the germline V gene (reference sequence). The chain's CDR3 is CASSLQRELTDTQYF.

This sequence joins TRBV6-5 and TRBJ2-3; TCRdb designates TRBD1, a call that cannot be tested without DNA. Per the germline V gene, CDR1 is MNHEY and CDR2 is SVGAGI. CDR3 length equals 17 residues. The CDR3 spells CASSYTGALRGTDTQYF.

This sequence joins TRBV24-1 and TRBJ2-1; TCRdb's D call of TRBD2 is untestable without DNA. The CDR3 sequence is 14 residues long. Germline loops: CDR1 KGHDR, CDR2 SFDVKD. This CDR3 is CATSRSGSNNEQFF.

The gene calls are TRBV7-6 and TRBJ2-6; TCRdb proposes TRBD2, but this gene call is untestable without DNA. In germline, CDR1 is SGHVS, CDR2 FNYEAQ. The CDR3 spans 18 residues. This chain's CDR3 is CASSLFTGSSSGANVLTF.

The gene calls are TRBV4-3 and TRBJ2-2. This CDR3 has 14 residues. The germline V gene has CDR1 LGHNA and CDR2 YSLEER. CDR3 loop: CASSPKVGTGELFF.

The chain couples TRBV5-6 to TRBJ1-6. The CDR3 contains 15 residues. Germline V gene data show CDR1 as SGHDT and CDR2 as YYEEEE. CDR3 sequence reads: CASSLVAGSYSPLHF.

This chain connects TRBV19 to TRBJ2-3; the TCRdb call, TRBD2, lacks DNA for checking. Germline values: CDR1 LNHDA, CDR2 SQIVND (reference sequence). This CDR3 is built from 14 residues. CDR3 sequence: CASSNGGSPDTQYF.

The chain uses TRBV6-2 or TRBV6-3 and TRBJ2-1; TCRdb reports TRBD1, a call that lacks DNA to check it against. Germline V CDR1 and CDR2: MNHEY, SVGEGT. CDR3 length: 14 residues. CDR3 residues: CASSYRDREAEQFF.

The chain carries TRBV12-3 or TRBV12-4 and TRBJ2-3. The CDR3 covers 14 residues. CDR3 protein: CASSTSGSPDTQYF.

This chain links TRBV10-3 with TRBJ2-1; absent DNA, TCRdb's TRBD2 call cannot be checked. This CDR3 comprises 16 residues. CDR1 is ENHRY, CDR2 SYGVKD, per germline. The CDR3 region is CAISESVLAGGNEQFF.